Given below is one T cell receptor (beta chain) in context. Its cognate antigen is unknown. Production of TCR cDNA was by 5'RACE template switching, which also added a universal primer site and UMIs. TCRdb re-called the 5' RACE reads through MiXCR, storing one row per CDR3 protein. The sample holds under 550,000 distinct CDR3 sequences, 21% seen once. The data were obtained in a study of T cells after yellow fever vaccination. Study-level findings and limits: Most primary-vaccination clones recurred post-booster (about 96% CD4, 88% CD8). Some clonotypes, a small share, were shared between CD4 and CD8 compartments.

This sample comprised PBMCs, obtained roughly 20 days after the first yellow fever vaccination. The sequence was collected from a man aged 18 to 30 who received the YFV17D yellow fever vaccine.

The CDR3: CASSSDPGSGANVLTF. CDR3 DNA: TGTGCCAGCAGCTCGGACCCAGGATCCGGGGCCAACGTCCTGACTTTC. The chain combines TRBV5-4 with TRBJ2-6; D remains ambiguous. The CDR3 is 16 amino acids. Trimming removed 3 bases from V and 4 bases from J, with 14 bases in between. Germline V gene lookup returns CDR1 SGHNT and CDR2 YYREEE (reference sequence).